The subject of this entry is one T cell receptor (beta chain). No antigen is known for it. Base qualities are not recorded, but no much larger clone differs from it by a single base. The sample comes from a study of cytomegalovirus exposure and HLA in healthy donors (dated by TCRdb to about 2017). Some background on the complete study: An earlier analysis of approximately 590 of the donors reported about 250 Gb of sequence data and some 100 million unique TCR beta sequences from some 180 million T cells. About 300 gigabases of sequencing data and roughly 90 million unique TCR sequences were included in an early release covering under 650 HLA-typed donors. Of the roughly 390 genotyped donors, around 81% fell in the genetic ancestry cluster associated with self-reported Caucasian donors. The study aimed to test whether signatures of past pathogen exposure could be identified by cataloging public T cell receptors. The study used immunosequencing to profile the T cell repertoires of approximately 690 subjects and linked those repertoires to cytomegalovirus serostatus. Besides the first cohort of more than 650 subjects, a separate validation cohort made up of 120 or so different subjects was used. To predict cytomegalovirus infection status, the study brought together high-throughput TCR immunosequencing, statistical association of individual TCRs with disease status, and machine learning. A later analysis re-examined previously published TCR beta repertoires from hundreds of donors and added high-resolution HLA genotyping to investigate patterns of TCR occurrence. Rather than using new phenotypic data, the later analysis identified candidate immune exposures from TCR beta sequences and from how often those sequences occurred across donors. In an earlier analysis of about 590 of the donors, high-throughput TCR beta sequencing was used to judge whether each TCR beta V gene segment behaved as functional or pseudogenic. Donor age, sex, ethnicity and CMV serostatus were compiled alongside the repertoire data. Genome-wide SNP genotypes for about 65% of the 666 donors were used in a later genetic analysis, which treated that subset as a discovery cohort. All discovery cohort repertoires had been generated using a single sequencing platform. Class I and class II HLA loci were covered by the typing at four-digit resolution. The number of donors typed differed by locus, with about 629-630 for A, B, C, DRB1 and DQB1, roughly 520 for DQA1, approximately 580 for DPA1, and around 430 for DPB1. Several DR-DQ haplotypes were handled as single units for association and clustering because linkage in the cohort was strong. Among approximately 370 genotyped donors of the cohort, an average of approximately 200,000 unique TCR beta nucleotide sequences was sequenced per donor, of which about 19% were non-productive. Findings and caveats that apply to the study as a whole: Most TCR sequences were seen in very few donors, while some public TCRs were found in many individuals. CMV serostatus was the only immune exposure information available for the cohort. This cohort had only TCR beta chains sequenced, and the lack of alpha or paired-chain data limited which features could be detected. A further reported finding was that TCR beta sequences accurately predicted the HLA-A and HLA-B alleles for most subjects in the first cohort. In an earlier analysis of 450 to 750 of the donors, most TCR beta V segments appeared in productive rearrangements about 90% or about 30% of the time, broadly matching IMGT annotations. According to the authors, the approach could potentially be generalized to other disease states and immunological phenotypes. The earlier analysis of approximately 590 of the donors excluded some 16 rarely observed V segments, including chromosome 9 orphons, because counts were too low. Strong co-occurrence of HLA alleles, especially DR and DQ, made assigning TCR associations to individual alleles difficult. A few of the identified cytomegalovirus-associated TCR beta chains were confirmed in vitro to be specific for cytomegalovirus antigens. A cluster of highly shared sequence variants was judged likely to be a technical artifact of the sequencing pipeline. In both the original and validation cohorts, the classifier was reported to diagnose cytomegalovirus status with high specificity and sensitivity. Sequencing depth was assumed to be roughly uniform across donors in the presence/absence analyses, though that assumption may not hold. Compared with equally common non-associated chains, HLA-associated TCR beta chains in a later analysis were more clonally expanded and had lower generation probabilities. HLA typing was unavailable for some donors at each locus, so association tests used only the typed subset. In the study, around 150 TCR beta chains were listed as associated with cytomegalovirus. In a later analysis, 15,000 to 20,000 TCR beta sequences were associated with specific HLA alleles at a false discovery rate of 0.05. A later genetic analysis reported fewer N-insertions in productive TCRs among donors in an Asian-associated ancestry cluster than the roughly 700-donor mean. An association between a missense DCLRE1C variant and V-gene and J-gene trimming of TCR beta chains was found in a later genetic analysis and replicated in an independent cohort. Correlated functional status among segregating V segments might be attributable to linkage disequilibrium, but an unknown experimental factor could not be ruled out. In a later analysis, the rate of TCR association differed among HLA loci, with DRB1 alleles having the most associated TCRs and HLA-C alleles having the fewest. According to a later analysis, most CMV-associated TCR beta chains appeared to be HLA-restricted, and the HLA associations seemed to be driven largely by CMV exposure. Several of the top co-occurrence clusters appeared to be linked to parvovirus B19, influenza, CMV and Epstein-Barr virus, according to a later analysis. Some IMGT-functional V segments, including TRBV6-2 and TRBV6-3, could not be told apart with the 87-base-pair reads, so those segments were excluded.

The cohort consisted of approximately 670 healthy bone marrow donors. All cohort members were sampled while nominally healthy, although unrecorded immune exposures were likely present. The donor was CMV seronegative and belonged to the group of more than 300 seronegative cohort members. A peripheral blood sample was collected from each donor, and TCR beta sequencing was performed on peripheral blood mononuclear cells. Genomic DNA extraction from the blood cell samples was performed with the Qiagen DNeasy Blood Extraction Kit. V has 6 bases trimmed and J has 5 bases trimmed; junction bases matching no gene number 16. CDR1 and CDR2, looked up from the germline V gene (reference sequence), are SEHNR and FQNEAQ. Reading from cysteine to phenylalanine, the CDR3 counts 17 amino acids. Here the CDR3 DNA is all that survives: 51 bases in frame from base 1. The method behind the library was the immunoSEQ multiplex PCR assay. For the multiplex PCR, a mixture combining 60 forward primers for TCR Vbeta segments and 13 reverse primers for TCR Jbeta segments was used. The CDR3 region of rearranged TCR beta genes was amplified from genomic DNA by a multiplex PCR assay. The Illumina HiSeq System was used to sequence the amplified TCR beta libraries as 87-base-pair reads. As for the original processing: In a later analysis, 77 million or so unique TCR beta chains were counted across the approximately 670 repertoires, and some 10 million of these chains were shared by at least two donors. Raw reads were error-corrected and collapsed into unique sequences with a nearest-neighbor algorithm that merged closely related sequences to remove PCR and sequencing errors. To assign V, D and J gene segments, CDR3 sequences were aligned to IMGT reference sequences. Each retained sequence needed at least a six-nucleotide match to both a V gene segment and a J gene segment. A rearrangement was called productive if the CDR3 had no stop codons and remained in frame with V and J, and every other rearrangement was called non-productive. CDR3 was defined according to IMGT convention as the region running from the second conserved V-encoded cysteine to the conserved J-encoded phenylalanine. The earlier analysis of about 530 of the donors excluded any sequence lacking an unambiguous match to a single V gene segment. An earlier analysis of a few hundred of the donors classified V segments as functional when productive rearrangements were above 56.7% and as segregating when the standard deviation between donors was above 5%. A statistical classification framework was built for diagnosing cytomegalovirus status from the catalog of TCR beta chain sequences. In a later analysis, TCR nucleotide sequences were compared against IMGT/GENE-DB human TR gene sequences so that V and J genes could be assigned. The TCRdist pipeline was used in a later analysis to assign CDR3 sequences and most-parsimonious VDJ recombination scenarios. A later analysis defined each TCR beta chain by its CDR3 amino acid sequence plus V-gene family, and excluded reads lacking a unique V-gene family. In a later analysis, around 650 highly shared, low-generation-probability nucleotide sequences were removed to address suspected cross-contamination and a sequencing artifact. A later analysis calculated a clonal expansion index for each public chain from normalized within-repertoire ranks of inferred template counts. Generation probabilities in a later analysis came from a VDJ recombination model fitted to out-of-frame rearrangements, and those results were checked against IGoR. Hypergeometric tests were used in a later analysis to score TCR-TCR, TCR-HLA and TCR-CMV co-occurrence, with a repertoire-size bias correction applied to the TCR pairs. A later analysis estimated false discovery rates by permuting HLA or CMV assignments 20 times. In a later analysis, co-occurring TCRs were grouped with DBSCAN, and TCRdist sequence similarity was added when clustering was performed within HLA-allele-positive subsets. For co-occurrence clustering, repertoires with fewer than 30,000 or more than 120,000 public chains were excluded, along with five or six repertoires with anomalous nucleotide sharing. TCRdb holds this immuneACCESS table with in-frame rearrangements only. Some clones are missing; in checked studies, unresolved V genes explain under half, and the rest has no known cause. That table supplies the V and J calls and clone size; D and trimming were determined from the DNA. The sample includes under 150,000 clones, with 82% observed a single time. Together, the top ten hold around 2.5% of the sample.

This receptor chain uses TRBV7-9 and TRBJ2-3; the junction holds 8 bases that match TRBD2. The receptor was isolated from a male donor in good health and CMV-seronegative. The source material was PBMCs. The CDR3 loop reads CASSSRGGIGEQDTQYF. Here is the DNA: TGTGCCAGCAGTTCCCGGGGGGGGATCGGGGAGCAAGATACGCAGTATTTT.